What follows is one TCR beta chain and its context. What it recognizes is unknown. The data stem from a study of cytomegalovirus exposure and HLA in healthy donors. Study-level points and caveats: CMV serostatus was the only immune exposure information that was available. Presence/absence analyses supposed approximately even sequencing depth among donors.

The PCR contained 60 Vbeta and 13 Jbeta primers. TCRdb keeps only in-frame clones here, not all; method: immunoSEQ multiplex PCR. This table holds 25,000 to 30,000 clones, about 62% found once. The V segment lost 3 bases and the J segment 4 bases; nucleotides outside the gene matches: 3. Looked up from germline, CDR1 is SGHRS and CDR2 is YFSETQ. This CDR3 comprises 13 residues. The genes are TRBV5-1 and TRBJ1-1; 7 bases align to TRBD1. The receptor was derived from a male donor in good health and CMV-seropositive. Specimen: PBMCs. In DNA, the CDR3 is TGCGCCAGCAGCTGGGACAGAAGCACTGAAGCTTTCTTT. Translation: CASSWDRSTEAFF.